Each of the 12 T cell receptor beta chains below was sequenced from the same sample in a study of T cells in Graves' hyperthyroidism and ophthalmopathy. The CDR3 regions of TCR beta were amplified from RNA transcripts. First-round RT-PCR with HTBI primers amplified the TCR CDR3 region. TCRdb reprocessed the multiplex PCR reads with MiXCR, giving one entry per CDR3 protein. The data show roughly 800,000 distinct CDR3 sequences, roughly 40% seen once. The sequencing input was blood. The receptors derive from a man aged 18 to 29 with Graves' hyperthyroidism.

This clonotype was counted a few times. The junction and the germline gene differ at one end; a read error may be behind it. CDR3 loop: CASSPQGIGSEAFF. The CDR3 region has the DNA TGTGCCAGCAGCCCCCAGGGGATTGGGTCTGAAGCTTTCTTT. The chain uses TRBV4-1 and TRBJ1-1; D might be TRBD1 (6 bases). Germline loops: CDR1 MGHRA, CDR2 YSYEKL. This CDR3 has 14 residues.

The rearrangement links TRBV7-9 to TRBJ1-1, with D tentatively TRBD1 (5 bases). V lost 6 bases and J 11 bases, leaving 19 bases between the germline ends. The CDR3 totals 13 residues. Germline CDR1 SEHNR, CDR2 FQNEAQ (reference sequence). The CDR3 here is CASSWEYSGAAFF. CDR3 nucleotides: TGTGCCAGCAGTTGGGAGTACTCCGGGGCGGCTTTCTTT.

As for this clonotype: A read error may explain this, as a much larger clone is one base away. V is TRBV29-1 and J is TRBJ2-5; D remains ambiguous. Germline CDR1 reads SQVTM; CDR2 reads ANQGSEA. CDR3 length equals 10 residues. DNA for the CDR3: TGCGGGTTCACTGGAGAGATCCAGTACTTC. Amino acid sequence: CGFTGEIQYF.

The chain is built from TRBV14 and TRBJ1-1; 8 bases are a match to TRBD1. V was clipped by 1 base and J by 1 base; unmatched bases: 11. Per the germline V gene, CDR1 is SGHDN and CDR2 is FVKESK. This CDR3 contains 18 residues. CDR3 region: CASSQVHLDRDGNTEAFF. The CDR3 nucleotides are TGTGCCAGCAGCCAAGTGCACTTGGACAGGGATGGGAACACTGAAGCTTTCTTT.

The chain combines TRBV7-9 with TRBJ2-3; 8 bases are a match to TRBD2. V lost 2 bases, J lost 3 bases, and 4 bases stayed unmatched. Germline-derived CDR1 and CDR2 are SEHNR and FQNEAQ (reference sequence). The CDR3 runs 15 residues. The CDR3 DNA follows: TGTGCCAGCAGCTTACAAGCGGGGGTTACAGATACGCAGTATTTT. Encoded protein: CASSLQAGVTDTQYF.

Turning to this clonotype: A read error is possible here, since a much larger clone lies one base away. The genes are TRBV20-1 and TRBJ2-5; possible D gene TRBD1, 6 bases. Germline V gene lookup returns CDR1 DFQATT and CDR2 SNEGSKA (reference sequence). This CDR3 has 10 residues. Trimming removed 6 bases from V and 11 bases from J, with 13 bases in between. Here the CDR3 reads CSAPWDKQYF. For the CDR3, the DNA is TGCAGTGCCCCATGGGACAAGCAGTACTTC.

The sample holds a few counts of this clonotype. The gene calls are TRBV5-1 and TRBJ1-2; 8 bases are shared with TRBD1. The CDR3 is made up of 15 amino acids. V lost 1 base and J lost 5; bases outside the gene matches: 7. Germline V gene sequence: CDR1 SGHRS, CDR2 YFSETQ. CDR3 amino acids: CASSLFAGGAYGYTF. The CDR3, as DNA: TGCGCCAGCAGCTTGTTCGCAGGGGGCGCGTATGGCTACACCTTC.

The table lists this clonotype with a few counts. V and J are TRBV6-6 and TRBJ1-5; 8 nucleotides align to TRBD1. This CDR3 has 14 residues. Germline loops: CDR1 MNHNY, CDR2 SVGAGI (reference sequence). Germline trimming cut 5 bases from V and 7 bases from J; bases unmatched to any gene: 7. CDR3 loop: CASSQGASRQPQHF. The CDR3, as DNA: TGTGCCAGCAGTCAGGGGGCGTCTCGACAGCCCCAGCATTTT.

This clonotype has just a few counts. J is TRBJ1-1 and V is TRBV25-1; a possible D gene is TRBD1 (5 bases). Trimming took 7 bases from V and 0 from J, leaving 12 bases between them. The CDR3 runs to 14 residues. The germline gives CDR1 MGHDK, CDR2 SYGVNS. This CDR3 reads CASTRTGLNTEAFF. The CDR3 DNA sequence: TGTGCCAGCACCCGGACGGGGCTGAACACTGAAGCTTTCTTT.

This clonotype was observed many times. The V and J genes are TRBV7-6 and TRBJ2-7, with 8 bases that match TRBD1. The CDR3 length is 14 residues. Per germline, CDR1 SGHVS and CDR2 FNYEAQ. V lost 3 bases to trimming and J lost 5 bases; unmatched junction nucleotides: 6. CDR3 protein: CASSLGQDGDEQYF. The CDR3 coding sequence is TGTGCCAGCAGCTTGGGACAGGATGGGGACGAGCAGTACTTC.

Only one count was recorded for this clonotype. V gene TRBV7-8 combines with J gene TRBJ2-5, with D uncertain. Gene TRBJ2-1 matches the end of the DNA better, so the J call may be wrong. This CDR3 spans 13 amino acids. Germline assignment: CDR1 SGHVS and CDR2 FQNEAQ. CDR3 in amino acids: CASSLTPGDEQFF. The CDR3 region has the DNA TGTGCCAGCAGCTTGACCCCGGGCGATGAGCAGTTCTTC.

This clonotype was detected many times. V is TRBV20-1 and J is TRBJ1-6; D call uncertain. CDR1 and CDR2 from the germline V gene are DFQATT and SNEGSKA (reference sequence). Trimming took off 7 bases at V and 7 bases at J, with 11 bases between the two ends. CDR3 length equals 12 residues. This chain's CDR3 is CSGNSLNSPLHF. CDR3 nucleotides: TGCAGTGGCAACAGCCTAAATTCACCCCTCCACTTT.